Below are 17 T cell receptor beta chains sequenced from a single sample in a study of T cell repertoires in cytomegalovirus infection. Antigens for these TCRs are unknown. TCRdb reprocessed the reads with MiXCR, giving one entry per CDR3 protein. The sample records around 110,000 distinct CDR3 sequences, roughly a tenth being singletons. Sequenced input: PBMCs, sequenced either directly or after in vitro stimulation (not recorded which). Every receptor here comes from a human donor in good health (CMV status not recorded). Some clones in this sample may be carry-over from other donors' samples.

This clonotype occurred many times. The gene calls are TRBV4-1 and TRBJ1-1, with D perhaps matching TRBD1 (6 bases). V was clipped by 1 base and J by 3 bases, with 12 bases between them. There are 15 residues in the CDR3. Germline-derived CDR1 and CDR2 are MGHRA and YSYEKL. CDR3 sequence reads: CASSQGGGRDTEAFF. The DNA of the CDR3 is TGCGCCAGCAGCCAAGGCGGGGGGCGTGACACTGAAGCTTTCTTT.

Ten or more counts support this clonotype. V and J are TRBV7-8 and TRBJ2-5; D remains unclear. Germline assignment: CDR1 SGHVS and CDR2 FQNEAQ. The V gene lost 6 bases and the J gene lost 1 base, with 12 bases spanning the gap. This CDR3 contains 14 residues. CDR3 in DNA: TGTGCCAGCAGTTATGGATGGAGCCAAGAGACCCAGTACTTC. It yields the protein CASSYGWSQETQYF.

This clonotype was seen more than once but under ten times. The chain joins TRBV29-1 to TRBJ2-3; D may be TRBD2 (6 bases). The CDR3 is 15 amino acids. Germline V lookup: CDR1 SQVTM, CDR2 ANQGSEA. V was pared by 4 bases and J by 0 bases, with 14 bases between. The CDR3 protein is CSVGRGGRSTDTQYF. The CDR3 coding sequence is TGCAGCGTTGGGCGGGGCGGACGTAGCACAGATACGCAGTATTTT.

This clonotype was seen many times. The V gene is TRBV19, the J gene TRBJ1-4; 8 bases align to TRBD1. V lost 8 bases, J lost 8 bases, and 16 bases stayed unmatched. CDR3 length equals 16 residues. Germline CDR1 and CDR2: LNHDA and SQIVND (reference sequence). CDR3 nucleotides: TGTGCCAGTCACGAAATAAGACAGGGGCGGGGAGAAAAACTGTTTTTT. This translates into CASHEIRQGRGEKLFF.

A few counts support this clonotype. The chain recombines TRBV12-3 or TRBV12-4 with TRBJ1-5; D remains unclear. Trimming removed 7 bases at V and 6 bases at J, with 16 bases between. There are 14 residues in the CDR3. CDR3 region: CASTIGQALQPQHF. The CDR3 nucleotides read TGTGCCAGCACGATAGGGCAGGCCCTTCAGCCCCAGCATTTT.

This clonotype appeared a few times. The J gene is TRBJ2-3, the V gene TRBV4-1; the D is unclear. This CDR3 region has 16 residues. V gave up 1 base and J gave up 3 bases, with 14 bases separating them. Germline CDR1 is MGHRA and CDR2 is YSYEKL. CDR3 region: CASSQAASRATDTQYF. DNA of the CDR3: TGCGCCAGCAGCCAAGCCGCTAGTCGGGCGACAGATACGCAGTATTTT.

This clonotype came up many times. The V call is TRBV6-2 or TRBV6-3, the J call TRBJ2-1; D remains ambiguous. Per the germline V gene, CDR1 is MNHEY and CDR2 is SVGEGT. Trimming stripped 5 bases from V and 2 bases from J, with 10 bases between. This CDR3 contains 14 residues. CDR3 coding DNA: TGTGCCAGCAGTACCCGTCGCGCCTACAATGAGCAGTTCTTC. This encodes CASSTRRAYNEQFF.

This rearrangement joins TRBV7-9 to TRBJ2-5; unclear D gene. Germline V CDR1 and CDR2: SEHNR, FQNEAQ (reference sequence). V was cut by 2 bases and J by 5 bases, with 6 bases left in between. CDR3 size: 12 residues. The CDR3 reads CASSLSWETQYF. CDR3 sequence (DNA): TGTGCCAGCAGCTTAAGTTGGGAGACCCAGTACTTC.

In this sample, this clonotype turned up a few times. The V gene is TRBV2, the J gene TRBJ1-1; D not certain. Trimming pared 7 bases from V and 4 bases from J, leaving 19 bases between. The germline gives CDR1 SNHLY, CDR2 FYNNEI. The CDR3 spans 15 residues. In nucleotides, the CDR3 is TGTGCCAGCAAGCCCCGGTTGGCGCCGGGCACTGAAGCTTTCTTT. Translated, it gives CASKPRLAPGTEAFF.

This clonotype was found many times. This chain links TRBV27 with TRBJ2-3, with D possibly TRBD2 on 6 matching bases. Germline V gene lookup returns CDR1 MNHEY and CDR2 SMNVEV (reference sequence). CDR3 length: 17 amino acids. V was clipped by 5 bases and J by 3 bases, with 21 bases between them. This chain's CDR3 is CASSIHGGSVMTDTQYF. CDR3 bases: TGTGCCAGCAGTATCCATGGGGGGTCGGTGATGACAGATACGCAGTATTTT.

Only a few counts were recorded for this clonotype. The chain recombines TRBV18 with TRBJ2-7, with a tentative D call TRBD1 (5 bases). This CDR3 region has 13 residues. V was trimmed by 6 bases and J by 3 bases, leaving 12 bases between them. Germline CDR1 reads KGHSH; CDR2 reads LQKENI. The CDR3 DNA sequence: TGTGCCAGCTCCCCCGCAGGGAACTACGAGCAGTACGTC. Its protein is CASSPAGNYEQYV.

This sequence joins TRBV4-2 and TRBJ2-1; 9 positions agree with TRBD2. The CDR3 consists of 14 residues. The trim removed 1 base at V and 8 bases at J, leaving 3 bases unmatched. The germline V gene encodes CDR1 LGHNA and CDR2 YNFKEQ. The CDR3: CASSQVREGYEQFF. CDR3 DNA: TGTGCCAGCAGCCAAGTGCGGGAGGGCTATGAGCAGTTCTTC.

Many counts were recorded for this clonotype. The chain combines TRBV12-3 or TRBV12-4 with TRBJ2-4; TRBD2 agrees at 9 bases. The J segment lost 3 bases and the V segment lost 6 bases, leaving 3 bases of the junction unmatched. The CDR3 length is 14 residues. The CDR3 protein is CASRSSGVKNIQYF. The CDR3 DNA follows: TGTGCCAGCAGATCTAGCGGGGTCAAAAACATTCAGTACTTC.

Ten or more counts support this clonotype. This chain joins TRBV12-5 and TRBJ2-1, with a weak D call TRBD2 (6 bases). The germline V gene encodes CDR1 LGHNT and CDR2 FRNRAP. CDR3 length: 15 amino acids. V lost 5 bases and J 0 bases, leaving 11 bases between the germline ends. CDR3 loop: CASGRWRGSYNEQFF. CDR3 DNA sequence: TGTGCTAGTGGTCGTTGGCGGGGCTCCTACAATGAGCAGTTCTTC.

This chain links TRBV9 with TRBJ1-1; D gene unclear. The CDR3 consists of 13 residues. From germline, CDR1 is SGDLS and CDR2 YYNGEE. Between the trimmed V and J ends, which lost 2 bases and 5 bases, there was a span of 10 bases. CDR3 sequence reads: CASSVGGRTEAFF. The CDR3 DNA reads TGTGCCAGCAGCGTCGGCGGTAGGACTGAAGCTTTCTTT.

This clonotype was counted between two and nine times. The J gene is TRBJ2-3, the V gene TRBV5-6; TRBD2 aligns across 8 bases. This CDR3 is 16 amino acids long. V lost 4 bases and J lost 0; bases outside the gene matches: 7. Germline V gene lookup returns CDR1 SGHDT and CDR2 YYEEEE. Written as DNA, the CDR3 is TGTGCCAGCAGCACAATATTAGCGGGAAGCACAGATACGCAGTATTTT. Its translation: CASSTILAGSTDTQYF. Drawing the rest from reference TRBV5-6 and TRBJ2-3, the complete variable domain is DAGVTQSPTHLIKTRGQQVTLRCSPKSGHDTVSWYQQALGQGPQFIFQYYEEEERQRGNFPDRFSGHQFPNYSSELNVNALLLGDSALYLCASSTILAGSTDTQYFGPGTRLTVL.

The sample holds many counts of this clonotype. The chain links TRBV11-3 to TRBJ1-1, with a possible D match to TRBD1 (5 bases). The CDR3 covers 13 residues. Germline CDR1 SGHNT, CDR2 YENEEA. Trimming stripped 1 base from V and 6 bases from J, with 9 bases between. The CDR3: CASSLGVGAEAFF. The CDR3 coding sequence is TGTGCCAGCAGCTTAGGAGTAGGGGCTGAAGCTTTCTTT.